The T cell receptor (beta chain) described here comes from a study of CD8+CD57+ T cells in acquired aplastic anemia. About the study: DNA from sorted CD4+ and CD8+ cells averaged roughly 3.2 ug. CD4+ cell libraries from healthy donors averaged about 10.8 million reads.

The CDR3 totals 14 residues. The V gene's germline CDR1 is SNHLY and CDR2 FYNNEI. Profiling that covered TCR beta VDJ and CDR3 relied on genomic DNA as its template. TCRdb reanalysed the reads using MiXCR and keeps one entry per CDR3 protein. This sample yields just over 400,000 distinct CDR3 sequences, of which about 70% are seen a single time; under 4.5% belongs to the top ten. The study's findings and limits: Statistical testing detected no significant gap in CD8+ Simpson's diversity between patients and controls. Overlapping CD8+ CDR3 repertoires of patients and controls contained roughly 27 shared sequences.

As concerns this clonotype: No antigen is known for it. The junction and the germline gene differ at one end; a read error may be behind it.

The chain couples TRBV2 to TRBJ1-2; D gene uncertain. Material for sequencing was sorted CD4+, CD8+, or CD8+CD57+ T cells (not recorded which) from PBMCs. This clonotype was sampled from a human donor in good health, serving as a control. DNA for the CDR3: TGTACCAGCAGTGAAGCAAGGAGCGGCTATGGCTACACCTTC. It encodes CTSSEARSGYGYTF.